The text below deals with one T cell receptor beta chain. Its antigen is unidentified. The CDR3 length is 15 residues. Germline CDR1 is KGHDR and CDR2 is SFDVKD. Trimming left V 5 bases short and J 0 bases short, with 7 bases between. This entry comes from a study of vaccination and CD4 T cells after COVID-19. Study details: Convalescent persons amounted to six males plus four females, two of whom were Hispanic. Study findings and constraints: Median SARS-CoV-2-reactive clonotype numbers went from roughly 19 to 38; this increase was not significant.

One entry per CDR3 protein results from TCRdb running MiXCR on the PCR reads. The sample consists of 30,000 to 40,000 distinct CDR3 sequences, more than 35% of them appearing once. Time point indicated: late sampling 161 to 241 days after vaccination in a few convalescent patients. The V gene is TRBV24-1, the J gene TRBJ2-6; maybe TRBD2 (5 bases). The receptor was derived from a human donor who had recovered from COVID-19. The specimen was CD4+ T cells from blood, collected about 7 months after SARS-CoV-2 vaccination. As DNA, the CDR3 is TGTGCCACCAGTGGGACTTACTCTGGGGCCAACGTCCTGACTTTC. Translation: CATSGTYSGANVLTF.